This TCR beta chain was documented in a study of blood T cells in healthy people across ages. Findings of the study overall: Diversity figures derived from one million T cells were judged to underestimate the true value. Unsorted PBMCs blocked a conclusive comparison of naive and antigen-experienced cells.

A sample-barcoded 5' primer and a J-beta primer mix were used in a second PCR of roughly 7 to 11 cycles. One entry per CDR3 protein results from TCRdb running MiXCR on the 5' RACE reads. The sample records about 940,000 distinct CDR3 sequences, about 48% being singletons. Points on this clonotype: What it binds is unknown.

A minimum of 6 million PBMCs was isolated per sample. Unmatched junction bases numbered 5, after V lost 4 bases and J lost 5 bases. CDR1 and CDR2 (germline): SGHNT, YYREEE (reference sequence). This CDR3 spans 14 amino acids. Specimen: blood. The sequence was collected from a man aged 25-45 years in good health. This chain joins TRBV5-4 and TRBJ2-2; TRBD1 agrees at 7 bases. The CDR3 DNA reads TGTGCCAGCAGCCCCGGGGACAGAACCGGGGAGCTGTTTTTT. It codes for CASSPGDRTGELFF.